This T cell receptor (beta chain) comes out of a study of cytomegalovirus exposure and HLA in healthy donors. Study-level background: The platform used for the 120 or so validation repertoires matched that of the 600 to 800 first-cohort repertoires, a later analysis reported. Broader study findings: The tendency of first-cohort TCR clusters to co-occur in the 120 or so validation repertoires emerged from a later analysis. The study flagged roughly 160 TCR beta chains as cytomegalovirus-associated.

The protocol was immunoSEQ multiplex PCR, while the TCRdb copy is restricted to in-frame clones and leaves out a portion. This table holds under 250,000 clones, around nine tenths found once. This CDR3 contains 13 residues. Per the germline V gene, CDR1 is SNHLY and CDR2 is FYNNEI. V was cut by 8 bases and J by 2 bases, with 13 bases left in between. As concerns this clone: Its antigen remains unidentified.

The chain combines TRBV2 with TRBJ2-7; tentative D call: TRBD1 (6 bases). This sequence originates from a man between 18 and 29 years old in good health and CMV-seronegative. Material: PBMCs. CDR3 nucleotides: TGTGCCAGCTCCGGACCAGGGGCCTACGAGCAGTACTTC. Translation gives CASSGPGAYEQYF.